Listed here are 32 T cell receptor beta chains from one sample, sequenced in a study of blood T cells in healthy people across ages. Primers used in a second PCR of roughly 7 to 12 cycles were a sample-barcoded 5' primer and a J-beta primer mix. TCRdb re-derived calls from the 5' RACE reads in MiXCR, one entry per CDR3 protein. The table has around 1,500,000 distinct CDR3 sequences, under 30% seen once; the top ten hold around 7.7%. Material: blood. All receptors come from a woman in her 30s in good health.

V gene TRBV27 combines with J gene TRBJ2-7; TRBD2 might be the D (5 bases). V lost 6 bases and J lost 2, with 14 bases in between. In germline, CDR1 is MNHEY, CDR2 SMNVEV (reference sequence). The CDR3 runs 14 residues. The DNA for the CDR3 is TGTGCCAGCAGGGGTGAGCGGAGCGCCTACGAGCAGTACTTC. Translation: CASRGERSAYEQYF.

The chain joins TRBV2 to TRBJ2-3; D ambiguous. Looked up from germline, CDR1 is SNHLY and CDR2 is FYNNEI. V lost 7 bases to trimming and J lost 0 bases, with 14 bases between them. This CDR3 is built from 15 residues. This chain's CDR3 is CASTPGIVSTDTQYF. CDR3 coding DNA: TGTGCCAGCACCCCGGGTATCGTTAGCACAGATACGCAGTATTTT.

This clonotype was counted at least ten times. The chain joins TRBV5-1 to TRBJ2-6, with unresolved D. The V end was cut by 1 base, the J end by 0 bases, with 5 bases between. Germline V CDR1 and CDR2: SGHRS, YFSETQ. The CDR3 has 15 residues. Here the CDR3 DNA reads TGCGCCAGCAGCTTGACAGACTCTGGGGCCAACGTCCTGACTTTC. Its protein is CASSLTDSGANVLTF.

A few counts support this clonotype. V usage is TRBV11-2 and J usage is TRBJ2-1; 14 nucleotides agree with TRBD2. Germline CDR1 and CDR2: SGHAT and FQNNGV. After removal of 5 bases from V and 7 bases from J, the junction contained 7 bases not matched to a gene. CDR3 length: 16 amino acids. The CDR3 DNA is TGTGCCAGCAGCCAACAGACTAGCGGGGGGGCAAATGAGCAGTTCTTC. Translating gives CASSQQTSGGANEQFF.

This clonotype turned up a few times. This may arise from a read error, as a much more abundant clone is one base away. This chain uses TRBV5-1 with TRBJ2-6; D tentatively fits TRBD1 or TRBD2 (5 bases each). This CDR3 has 15 residues. V was clipped by 3 bases and J by 2 bases, with 9 bases between them. Per the germline V gene, CDR1 is SGHRS and CDR2 is YFSETQ. As DNA, the CDR3 is TGCGCCAGCAGCTCAGTGGGGGCTGGGGCCAACGTCCTGACTTTC. Its protein product is CASSSVGAGANVLTF.

Concerning this clonotype itself: A much bigger clone sits one base away, suggesting this may be a read error. The chain carries TRBV6-4 and TRBJ2-6, with a possible D match to TRBD1 (5 bases). The CDR3 consists of 16 residues. In germline, CDR1 is MRHNA, CDR2 SNTAGT. In nucleotides, the CDR3 is TGTGCCAACAGTGAAACAGGTTACTCTGGGGCCAACGTCCTGACTTTC. Protein sequence: CANSETGYSGANVLTF.

This chain links TRBV4-2 with TRBJ1-3, with D possibly matching TRBD1 (5 bases). Germline V gives CDR1 LGHNA, CDR2 YNFKEQ. The V end lost 2 bases, the J end lost 0 bases, and 14 bases lay between the germline ends. The CDR3 loop spans 17 amino acids. As DNA, the CDR3 is TGTGCCAGCAGCCAATTGCCTGTCGGGGGCTCTGGAAACACCATATATTTT. Translated, it gives CASSQLPVGGSGNTIYF.

There are a few counts of this clonotype. This chain uses TRBV15 with TRBJ1-2; 7 bases match TRBD1. Germline CDR1 is LNHNV and CDR2 is YYDKDF (reference sequence). V shed 0 bases and J 4 bases; nucleotides not matched to a gene: 8. This CDR3 is 16 amino acids long. The CDR3 sequence is CATSRDVGDRPYGYTF. CDR3 nucleotide sequence: TGTGCCACCAGCAGAGATGTGGGGGACAGACCCTATGGCTACACCTTC. Looking up the rest from reference TRBV15 and TRBJ1-2 gives the full variable domain: DAMVIQNPRYQVTQFGKPVTLSCSQTLNHNVMYWYQQKSSQAPKLLFHYYDKDFNNEADTPDNFQSRRPNTSFCFLDIRSPGLGDTAMYLCATSRDVGDRPYGYTFGSGTRLTVV.

Ten or more counts support this clonotype. The CDR3 protein is CATSIGLNYEQYF. The DNA of the CDR3 is TGTGCCACCAGCATTGGATTGAATTACGAGCAGTACTTC. V usage is TRBV15 and J usage is TRBJ2-7, with D hard to call. This CDR3 is 13 amino acids long. Trimming shortened V by 4 bases and J by 4 bases, and 11 bases separated the two germline ends. Germline lookup yields CDR1 LNHNV and CDR2 YYDKDF (reference sequence).

This chain connects TRBV11-2 to TRBJ2-1; TRBD2 agrees at 8 bases. This CDR3 has 15 residues. Germline CDR1 reads SGHAT; CDR2 reads FQNNGV. V shed 5 bases and J 6 bases; nucleotides not matched to a gene: 9. CDR3 DNA: TGTGCCAGCAGCCAGACTATCGGGGGGGGCAATGAGCAGTTCTTC. It encodes CASSQTIGGGNEQFF.

Concerning this clonotype: The germline gene is not matched at one end of the junction; a read error may be the cause. The chain has TRBV6-5 and TRBJ2-5; D gene unclear. The CDR3 covers 12 residues. Germline V gives CDR1 MNHEY, CDR2 SVGAGI. CDR3 sequence (DNA): TGTGCCTGCAGTTACCCGTCAGAGACCCAGTACTTC. As protein: CACSYPSETQYF.

The sample holds a few counts of this clonotype. It may be a read error: a sequence one base away is much more abundant. The V gene is TRBV20-1, the J gene TRBJ1-6; the D is unclear. CDR1 is DFQATT, CDR2 SNEGSKA, per germline (reference sequence). The CDR3 contains 14 residues. The CDR3 DNA reads as TGCAATGCGCAAATACCCTCTACCAAGTCACCCCTCCACTTT. Its protein product is CNAQIPSTKSPLHF.

This rearrangement joins TRBV5-5 to TRBJ1-5; possible D gene TRBD1, 5 bases. Germline V gene data show CDR1 as SGHKS and CDR2 as YYEKEE (reference sequence). Trimming stripped 3 bases from V and 1 base from J, with 11 bases between. The CDR3 sequence is 15 residues long. In DNA form, the CDR3 reads TGTGCCAGCAGCTGGGGCGGGGTCAGCAATCAGCCCCAGCATTTT. Translating gives CASSWGGVSNQPQHF.

The chain employs TRBV20-1 and TRBJ1-5; 10 positions match TRBD1. Germline assignment: CDR1 DFQATT and CDR2 SNEGSKA (reference sequence). The V segment lost 6 bases and the J segment 6 bases; nucleotides outside the gene matches: 5. CDR3 length: 13 residues. CDR3: CSAGTGAGQPQHF. DNA for the CDR3: TGCAGTGCCGGGACAGGGGCTGGTCAGCCCCAGCATTTT.

This clonotype was counted only a few times. This chain links TRBV12-3 or TRBV12-4 with TRBJ1-6; D is possibly TRBD1 (5 bases). The CDR3 has 14 amino acids. The V end was cut by 5 bases, the J end by 5 bases, with 10 bases between. CDR3 in DNA: TGTGCCAGCAGTCAGGGAGTCGATAATTCACCCCTCCACTTT. Amino acid sequence: CASSQGVDNSPLHF.

The table lists this clonotype with a few counts. The chain carries TRBV5-6 and TRBJ2-2; 7 bases fit TRBD2. Trimming removed 4 bases from V and 5 bases from J; junction bases left unmatched: 8. From germline, CDR1 is SGHDT and CDR2 YYEEEE. This CDR3 is 15 amino acids long. Written as DNA, the CDR3 is TGTGCCAGCAGCCTAAACGGCGGGGGAACCGGGGAGCTGTTTTTT. Protein product: CASSLNGGGTGELFF.

The CDR3 spells CASSSTGGVTDTQYF. The CDR3 nucleotides read TGTGCCAGCAGCTCAACAGGGGGCGTCACAGATACGCAGTATTTT. This rearrangement joins TRBV12-3 or TRBV12-4 to TRBJ2-3; 9 positions agree with TRBD1. The V segment lost 6 bases and the J segment 2 bases; nucleotides outside the gene matches: 6. The length of the CDR3 is 15 residues.

The sample holds a few counts of this clonotype. The chain recombines TRBV11-2 with TRBJ2-2; tentatively, D is TRBD1 (6 bases). V shed 5 bases and J shed 7 bases, with 14 bases lying between them. The CDR3 has 14 residues. Per the germline V gene, CDR1 is SGHAT and CDR2 is FQNNGV. Here the CDR3 reads CASSPYRVDGELFF. The CDR3 bases are TGTGCCAGCAGCCCCTACAGGGTGGACGGGGAGCTGTTTTTT. Supplemented by reference TRBV11-2 and TRBJ2-2, the full variable domain reads EAGVAQSPRYKIIEKRQSVAFWCNPISGHATLYWYQQILGQGPKLLIQFQNNGVVDDSQLPKDRFSAERLKGVDSTLKIQPAKLEDSAVYLCASSPYRVDGELFFGEGSRLTVL.

The rearrangement uses TRBV25-1 and TRBJ2-7, with 9 bases identical to TRBD2. This CDR3 contains 13 residues. V gave up 2 bases and J gave up 6 bases; unmatched junction bases: 2. Germline V gene data show CDR1 as MGHDK and CDR2 as SYGVNS. The CDR3, as DNA: TGTGCCAGCAGTGAAGGGACTAGCAGCGAGCAGTACTTC. Residues: CASSEGTSSEQYF.

This clonotype has more than one count but fewer than ten. This chain connects TRBV7-9 to TRBJ1-4; maybe TRBD1 (5 bases). The germline CDR1 and CDR2 sequences are SEHNR and FQNEAQ (reference sequence). Trimming removed 5 bases from V and 7 bases from J, with 14 bases in between. The CDR3 loop spans 14 amino acids. The CDR3 DNA is TGTGCCAGCAGCCCCGAGGGGTGGATTGAAAAACTGTTTTTT. Translated: CASSPEGWIEKLFF.

V and J are TRBV7-3 and TRBJ1-1; TRBD1 might be the D (5 bases). The germline V gene has CDR1 SGHTA and CDR2 FQGTGA. V was cut by 1 base and J by 6 bases, with 18 bases left in between. The CDR3 covers 16 residues. Here the CDR3 DNA reads TGTGCCAGCAGCTTAAGTGCAGCCGCGGGGCCGTCTGAAGCTTTCTTT. Its protein is CASSLSAAAGPSEAFF.

The V gene is TRBV13, the J gene TRBJ2-3; perhaps D is TRBD1 or TRBD2 (5 bases each). Germline V gene data show CDR1 as PRHDT and CDR2 as FYEKMQ (reference sequence). The germline V and J ends were trimmed by 6 bases and 4 bases, with 14 bases remaining between them. The CDR3 totals 14 residues. CDR3 nucleotide sequence: TGTGCCAGCAGGGGGGATGGCGGTTCAGATACGCAGTATTTT. The encoded protein is CASRGDGGSDTQYF.

A few counts support this clonotype. V and J are TRBV6-6 and TRBJ2-1; possibly TRBD2 for D (5 bases). The germline CDR1 and CDR2 sequences are MNHNY and SVGAGI (reference sequence). The CDR3 runs 13 residues. Trimming stripped 0 bases from V and 8 bases from J, with 8 bases between. The CDR3 is CASSYSEEYEQFF. DNA for the CDR3: TGTGCCAGCAGTTACTCGGAGGAATATGAGCAGTTCTTC.

This clonotype was seen only a few times. The CDR3 region has the DNA TGCGCCAGCAGCCAAGATTACGGAATTAACTATGGCTACACCTTC. This sequence encodes CASSQDYGINYGYTF. The chain joins TRBV4-1 to TRBJ1-2, with D unresolved. V dropped 0 bases and J dropped 1 base, with 9 bases sitting between them. The V gene's germline CDR1 is MGHRA and CDR2 YSYEKL. The CDR3 spans 15 residues.

This clonotype was observed at least ten times. This chain connects TRBV12-3 or TRBV12-4 to TRBJ2-1; 8 bases fit TRBD2. Trimming at V came to 6 bases and at J to 7 bases, leaving 8 bases not matched to a gene. The CDR3 spans 14 residues. This chain's CDR3 is CASSLRGAGNEQFF. The CDR3 DNA follows: TGTGCCAGCAGCCTGCGGGGGGCCGGGAATGAGCAGTTCTTC.

J is TRBJ1-2 and V is TRBV15; D is ambiguous. V lost 0 bases, J lost 0 bases, and 8 bases lay in between. Germline V gene lookup returns CDR1 LNHNV and CDR2 YYDKDF (reference sequence). The CDR3 is 15 residues long. CDR3 DNA sequence: TGTGCCACCAGCAGAGATGGTACAGCTAACTATGGCTACACCTTC. It codes for CATSRDGTANYGYTF.

This clonotype turned up a few times. This sequence may be a read error, since a much larger clone differs from it by one base. The rearrangement joins TRBV29-1 to TRBJ2-7, with 12 positions matching TRBD2. Germline CDR1 and CDR2: SQVTM and ANQGSEA. The CDR3 extends over 14 amino acids. In DNA, the CDR3 is TGCGGCGTTGATACTAGCGGGGGGATGTACGAGCAGTACTTC. This sequence encodes CGVDTSGGMYEQYF.

In its sample, this clonotype was seen a few times. A much larger clone is a single base away; this may be a read error. The rearrangement uses TRBV12-5 and TRBJ2-5, with D perhaps being TRBD1 or TRBD2 (5 bases each). Trimming took off 4 bases at V and 5 bases at J, with 5 bases between the two ends. Germline V gene lookup returns CDR1 LGHNT and CDR2 FRNRAP. The CDR3 spans 11 residues. CDR3 coding DNA: TGTGCTAGTGGTTGGGGGGAGACCCAGTACTTC. Translating it yields CASGWGETQYF.

This clonotype appeared many times. The rearrangement uses TRBV7-8 and TRBJ2-7; D is unclear. The CDR3 is 13 residues long. V was cut by 3 bases and J by 0 bases, with 6 bases left in between. CDR1 is SGHVS and CDR2 is FQNEAQ in the germline V gene. This CDR3 is CASSFLSSYEQYF. In DNA, the CDR3 is TGTGCCAGCAGCTTCCTGAGCTCCTACGAGCAGTACTTC.

The sample holds a few counts of this clonotype. The chain joins TRBV20-1 to TRBJ2-1, with 9 bases aligning to TRBD2. CDR1 DFQATT and CDR2 SNEGSKA come from the germline V gene (reference sequence). This CDR3 contains 15 residues. V trimming: 5 bases; J trimming: 6 bases; junction bases outside the gene matches: 11. Here the CDR3 reads CSAGRPGGGANEQFF. The DNA of the CDR3 is TGCAGTGCTGGGCGCCCTGGCGGGGGGGCCAATGAGCAGTTCTTC.

The V gene is TRBV5-1, the J gene TRBJ2-2, with D possibly TRBD1 on 5 matching bases. Germline V gives CDR1 SGHRS, CDR2 YFSETQ. The CDR3 sequence is 15 residues long. The V end lost 2 bases, the J end lost 4 bases, and 12 bases lay between the germline ends. The CDR3 is CASSFTGVGTGELFF. The CDR3 DNA reads as TGCGCCAGCAGCTTTACAGGTGTAGGCACCGGGGAGCTGTTTTTT.

Points on this clonotype: Given a much more abundant clone one base away, this may be a read error. The conserved phenylalanine or tryptophan is not found at the CDR3 terminus, so this likely reflects a read error. This chain joins TRBV7-2 and TRBJ2-7, with a tentative D call TRBD1 (7 bases). Germline values: CDR1 SGHTA, CDR2 FQGNSA. Trimming left V 1 base short and J 2 bases short, with 15 bases between. The length of the CDR3 is 16 residues. The CDR3 bases are TGTGCCAGCAGCTTAGGTCGGGAGACAGGGCCCTACGAGCAGTACATC. It specifies CASSLGRETGPYEQYI.